The 10 T cell receptor beta chains below come from one sample, sequenced in a study of blood T cell repertoires in COVID-19 (dated by TCRdb to 2019 to 2021). Libraries were prepared through the immunoSEQ multiplex PCR assay. In its TCRdb copy, this immuneACCESS table keeps in-frame sequences only and misses some clones. Where compared with another copy, unresolved V genes explain less than half of these, and the others have no known cause. Counted in this sample were about 240,000 clones; 83% of them appeared once. Approximately 3.8% of the sample is held by the ten biggest clonotypes. The sample was PBMCs or T cells enriched from blood (not recorded which). These receptor sequences come from a woman between 40 and 50 years old who had been exposed to COVID-19.

The V call is TRBV19, the J call TRBJ1-1, with 8 nucleotides matching TRBD1. Germline V gene sequence: CDR1 LNHDA, CDR2 SQIVND (reference sequence). V was clipped by 6 bases and J by 0 bases; unmatched bases: 0. CDR3 length equals 13 residues. CDR3 in amino acids: CASRDRVNTEAFF. The CDR3 DNA sequence: TGTGCCAGTAGGGACAGGGTGAACACTGAAGCTTTCTTT.

This chain uses TRBV6-5 with TRBJ1-1; 8 positions agree with TRBD1. Germline V gives CDR1 MNHEY, CDR2 SVGAGI. The CDR3 sequence is 15 residues long. The V gene end was trimmed by 4 bases and the J gene end by 7 bases; junction bases not matched to a gene: 11. The CDR3 nucleotides read TGTGCCAGCAGTTCCCCTCTTTTCGACAGGGGTGAAGCTTTCTTT. Translation gives CASSSPLFDRGEAFF.

The chain carries TRBV7-2 and TRBJ1-2, with TRBD1 identical over 11 bases. V lost 8 bases to trimming and J lost 8 bases; unmatched junction nucleotides: 7. The CDR3 length is 13 residues. Per the germline V gene, CDR1 is SGHTA and CDR2 is FQGNSA. The CDR3 loop reads CASGGTGGSGYTF. CDR3 nucleotide sequence: TGTGCCAGCGGCGGGACAGGGGGTTCAGGCTACACCTTC.

The chain recombines TRBV4-1 with TRBJ2-1; tentatively, D is TRBD1 (6 bases). V was clipped by 2 bases and J by 7 bases, with 18 bases between them. Germline CDR1 MGHRA, CDR2 YSYEKL. The CDR3 is 16 residues long. The CDR3 DNA follows: TGCGCCAGCAGCCAACACCTAAGGACAGACTTTAATGAGCAGTTCTTC. Translating gives CASSQHLRTDFNEQFF.

The chain is built from TRBV19 and TRBJ2-2, with a tentative D call TRBD1 (6 bases). Trimming took 8 bases from V and 0 from J, leaving 16 bases between them. CDR3 size: 16 residues. In germline, CDR1 is LNHDA, CDR2 SQIVND (reference sequence). The CDR3 loop reads CASADLTGTNTGELFF. CDR3 coding DNA: TGTGCCAGTGCCGATTTAACAGGGACGAACACCGGGGAGCTGTTTTTT. Supplemented by reference TRBV19 and TRBJ2-2, the full variable domain reads DGGITQSPKYLFRKEGQNVTLSCEQNLNHDAMYWYRQDPGQGLRLIYYSQIVNDFQKGDIAEGYSVSREKKESFPLTVTSAQKNPTAFYLCASADLTGTNTGELFFGEGSRLTVL.

V and J are TRBV7-2 and TRBJ1-5; D is ambiguous. The CDR3 has 14 amino acids. The V gene's germline CDR1 is SGHTA and CDR2 FQGNSA. Trimming left V 3 bases short and J 3 bases short, with 9 bases between. For the CDR3, the DNA is TGTGCCAGCAGCTTTCTTGGGCACAATCAGCCCCAGCATTTT. Protein: CASSFLGHNQPQHF.

This clone showed up just once. The chain is built from TRBV6-5 and TRBJ2-3, with D hard to call. Trimming removed 0 bases from V and 1 base from J, with 8 bases in between. Germline V CDR1 and CDR2: MNHEY, SVGAGI. The CDR3 loop spans 15 amino acids. In DNA form, the CDR3 reads TGTGCCAGCAGTTACTCCAGAACCGGCACAGATACGCAGTATTTT. This codes for CASSYSRTGTDTQYF.

V usage is TRBV6-6 and J usage is TRBJ2-1; 7 positions match TRBD1. Germline V lookup: CDR1 MNHNY, CDR2 SVGAGI (reference sequence). Unmatched junction bases numbered 18, after V lost 5 bases and J lost 2 bases. This CDR3 is 19 amino acids long. This CDR3 is CASSRRQGDSIAPYNEQFF. The CDR3 DNA reads as TGTGCCAGCAGTCGTCGACAGGGAGACTCCATTGCGCCCTACAATGAGCAGTTCTTC.

This chain links TRBV28 with TRBJ1-5; D perhaps matches TRBD1 (6 bases). CDR3 length: 16 residues. V lost 5 bases, J lost 6 bases, and 20 bases lay in between. CDR1 and CDR2 from the germline V gene are MDHEN and SYDVKM. CDR3 DNA sequence: TGTGCCAGCAGTCCCCCGGCGAGGGGGGAGGGTCAGCCCCAGCATTTT. Its protein is CASSPPARGEGQPQHF.

The chain couples TRBV28 to TRBJ1-4; D gene ambiguous. V dropped 6 bases and J dropped 6 bases, with 14 bases sitting between them. Germline V CDR1 and CDR2: MDHEN, SYDVKM. The CDR3 spans 14 residues. The CDR3 nucleotides read TGTGCCAGCAGCGGGTGGAACGCCTATGAAAAACTGTTTTTT. It encodes CASSGWNAYEKLFF.